These T cell receptor beta chains were read from a single sample in a study of yellow fever vaccine responses in identical twins. TCRdb independently ran MiXCR on the RT-PCR reads; one entry per CDR3 protein. The sample comprises roughly 300 distinct CDR3 sequences, around two thirds of which are singletons, and approximately 22% rests with the top ten. The sample here was T cells from blood (PBMCs), unsorted or a sorted subset (not recorded which), taken before or after yellow fever vaccination (not recorded which). Receptors were obtained from a female donor who received the yellow fever vaccine. Both conserved end residues are part of each CDR3. The D gene is left open where the match is weak. The size of a clone is reported for some rows only, either as once, few or many, or as a class for expanded clones.

v_call	d_call	clone_size	j_call	cdr3_aa	cdr3_nt
TRBV30	.	few	TRBJ1-6	CAWNPAGPRAPLHF	TGTGCCTGGAACCCCGCAGGGCCAAGGGCACCCCTCCACTTT
TRBV7-3	.	.	TRBJ2-5	CASSLRAAPQETQYF	TGTGCCAGCAGCTTAAGGGCGGCCCCTCAAGAGACCCAGTACTTC
TRBV23-1	.	.	TRBJ1-5	CASSQGGSSNQPQHF	TGCGCCAGCAGTCAGGGGGGGAGCAGCAATCAGCCCCAGCATTTT
TRBV28	TRBD1	.	TRBJ1-4	CASSPTGAGEKLFF	TGTGCCAGCAGTCCTACAGGGGCCGGGGAAAAACTGTTTTTT
TRBV13	.	.	TRBJ2-7	CASRLGGGRLHEQYF	TGTGCCAGCAGGCTAGGAGGAGGGCGGCTACACGAGCAGTACTTC
TRBV2	.	.	TRBJ1-6	CASSDKNSPLHF	TGTGCCAGCAGTGACAAAAATTCACCCCTCCACTTT
TRBV29-1	TRBD2	.	TRBJ2-2	CSGAAGAGELFF	TGCAGCGGAGCTGCGGGAGCCGGGGAGCTGTTTTTT
TRBV23-1	.	.	TRBJ1-5	CASTRTHLDGQPQHF	TGCGCCAGCACCAGAACACACCTGGACGGTCAGCCCCAGCATTTT
TRBV4-3	.	.	TRBJ2-7	CASSQDRRAYEQYF	TGCGCCAGCAGCCAAGATCGGAGGGCCTACGAGCAGTACTTC
TRBV20-1	TRBD1	.	TRBJ2-2	CSSRGLANTGELFF	TGCAGTTCTAGGGGGCTTGCGAACACCGGGGAGCTGTTTTTT
TRBV13	.	.	TRBJ2-4	CASREGYGKNIQYF	TGTGCCAGCAGGGAAGGGTATGGCAAAAACATTCAGTACTTC
TRBV5-4	.	.	TRBJ1-5	CASSLAEALNQPQHF	TGTGCCAGCAGCTTGGCAGAGGCCTTAAATCAGCCCCAGCATTTT
TRBV5-5	.	few	TRBJ1-2	CASSPVEGGANYGYTF	TGCGCCAGCAGCCCCGTAGAGGGGGGAGCTAACTATGGCTACACCTTC
TRBV4-3	TRBD2	.	TRBJ2-1	CASSQLAGGENEQFF	TGCGCCAGCAGCCAATTAGCGGGAGGGGAGAATGAGCAGTTCTTC
TRBV20-1	TRBD2	.	TRBJ2-1	CSARKLAGYNEQFF	TGCAGTGCTAGGAAACTAGCGGGGTACAATGAGCAGTTCTTC
TRBV23-1	.	.	TRBJ1-1	CASSPRRAGNTEAFF	TGCGCCAGCAGTCCAAGGCGCGCAGGGAACACTGAAGCTTTCTTT
TRBV11-3	TRBD2	.	TRBJ2-5	CASSFGRGGQETQYF	TGTGCCAGCAGCTTTGGGCGGGGGGGGCAAGAGACCCAGTACTTC
TRBV28	TRBD2	.	TRBJ2-7	CASSLSAGTSGAYEQYF	TGTGCCAGCAGTTTATCAGCCGGGACTAGCGGAGCCTACGAGCAGTACTTC
TRBV15	TRBD1	once	TRBJ1-1	CATGPGQRETEAFF	TGTGCCACGGGGCCGGGACAGCGAGAGACTGAAGCTTTCTTT
TRBV10-3	TRBD1	.	TRBJ1-2	CAISAEPGGGYGYTF	TGTGCCATCAGTGCCGAGCCAGGGGGAGGCTATGGCTACACCTTC
TRBV6-1	TRBD1	.	TRBJ1-2	CASSLATGVGNYGYTF	TGTGCCAGCAGTCTCGCTACAGGGGTGGGGAACTATGGCTACACCTTC
TRBV23-1	TRBD1	.	TRBJ1-2	CASSQSMVVWTGNGYTF	TGCGCCAGCAGTCAATCAATGGTAGTGTGGACAGGGAATGGCTACACCTTC
TRBV7-7	.	.	TRBJ1-1	CASSPLGTRAFF	TGTGCTAGCAGCCCACTCGGGACAAGAGCTTTCTTT
TRBV15	.	.	TRBJ1-3	CATSREMARPGNTIYF	TGTGCCACCAGCAGAGAAATGGCGAGACCTGGAAACACCATATATTTT
TRBV23-1	.	few	TRBJ1-5	CASSRGQPQHF	TGCGCCAGCAGTCGGGGTCAGCCCCAGCATTTT
TRBV7-6	.	.	TRBJ1-2	CASSSTQGRDGYTF	TGTGCCAGCAGCTCCACCCAGGGTCGCGATGGCTACACCTTC
TRBV7-9	.	.	TRBJ1-1	CASTLGAEAFF	TGTGCCAGCACCTTGGGGGCTGAAGCTTTCTTT
TRBV23-1	.	.	TRBJ1-6	CASSQSGLYNSPLHF	TGCGCCAGCAGTCAATCGGGGCTGTATAATTCACCCCTCCACTTT
TRBV7-9	.	.	TRBJ2-3	CASSPWTDTQYF	TGTGCCAGCAGCCCATGGACAGATACGCAGTATTTT
TRBV6-1	.	few	TRBJ1-2	CASSPGSNYGYTF	TGTGCCAGCAGTCCTGGATCTAACTATGGCTACACCTTC
TRBV23-1	.	few	TRBJ1-5	CASAQMYWRNQPQHF	TGCGCCAGCGCTCAAATGTATTGGCGTAATCAGCCCCAGCATTTT
TRBV23-1	.	.	TRBJ1-5	CASSPRRSQYQPQHF	TGCGCCAGCAGTCCCCGCCGGTCCCAATATCAGCCCCAGCATTTT
TRBV23-1	TRBD1	.	TRBJ1-2	CASSQLSTGAYGYTF	TGCGCCAGCAGTCAACTCTCCACAGGGGCCTATGGCTACACCTTC
TRBV6-1	.	once	TRBJ2-1	CASSVGTGSYNEQFF	TGTGCCAGCAGTGTAGGGACTGGCTCCTACAATGAGCAGTTCTTC
TRBV18	.	.	TRBJ1-2	CASSPRGGYYGYTF	TGTGCCAGCTCACCAAGGGGAGGCTACTATGGCTACACCTTC
TRBV2	TRBD1	.	TRBJ2-2	CASSAQGIAGELFF	TGTGCCAGCAGCGCACAGGGGATAGCCGGGGAGCTGTTTTTT
TRBV10-1	TRBD1	.	TRBJ1-1	CASSEGRGLWTEAFF	TGCGCCAGCAGTGAGGGCAGGGGGCTATGGACTGAAGCTTTCTTT
TRBV23-1	.	.	TRBJ1-5	CASSQGGGKYSNQPQHF	TGCGCCAGCAGTCAAGGAGGGGGGAAGTATAGCAATCAGCCCCAGCATTTT
TRBV7-8	.	.	TRBJ1-2	CASSSYRDQRYTF	TGTGCCAGCAGCTCATACAGGGATCAACGCTACACCTTC
TRBV7-9	.	.	TRBJ1-1	CASSLDYTEAFF	TGTGCCAGCAGCTTAGATTACACTGAAGCTTTCTTT
TRBV4-3	.	.	TRBJ2-1	CASSQDALSSYNEQFF	TGCGCCAGCAGCCAAGATGCGTTAAGCTCCTACAATGAGCAGTTCTTC
TRBV11-3	TRBD1	hyperexpanded	TRBJ2-3	CASSLQGATQYF	TGTGCCAGCAGCTTACAGGGGGCTACGCAGTATTTT
TRBV2	.	few	TRBJ1-6	CASSVLGPGYSPLHF	TGTGCCAGCAGCGTCCTCGGGCCAGGTTATTCACCCCTCCACTTT
TRBV15	.	.	TRBJ2-3	CATSRERLAVTDTQYF	TGTGCCACCAGCAGAGAACGATTAGCGGTCACAGATACGCAGTATTTT
TRBV11-1	.	.	TRBJ2-1	CASSLVGVNEQFF	TGTGCCAGCAGCCTCGTGGGCGTCAATGAGCAGTTCTTC
TRBV23-1	.	few	TRBJ1-4	CAPVVFSGAGPVMKLFF	TGCGCCCCCGTCGTATTCTCGGGAGCCGGGCCTGTGATGAAACTGTTTTTT
TRBV10-1	.	few	TRBJ1-1	CASSIGSMNTEAFF	TGCGCCAGCAGTATTGGTTCAATGAACACTGAAGCTTTCTTT
TRBV10-1	TRBD1	.	TRBJ1-6	CASSATGTGEAPLHF	TGCGCCAGCAGTGCAACCGGGACAGGGGAGGCACCCCTCCACTTT
TRBV15	.	few	TRBJ1-1	CATSTGTEAFF	TGTGCCACCAGCACCGGGACCGAAGCTTTCTTT
TRBV20-1	.	.	TRBJ1-4	CSARETGSEKLFF	TGCAGTGCTAGAGAAACAGGGAGCGAAAAACTGTTTTTT
TRBV4-3	.	.	TRBJ1-1	CASSQGVGVNTEAFF	TGCGCCAGCAGCCAAGGTGTAGGAGTGAACACTGAAGCTTTCTTT